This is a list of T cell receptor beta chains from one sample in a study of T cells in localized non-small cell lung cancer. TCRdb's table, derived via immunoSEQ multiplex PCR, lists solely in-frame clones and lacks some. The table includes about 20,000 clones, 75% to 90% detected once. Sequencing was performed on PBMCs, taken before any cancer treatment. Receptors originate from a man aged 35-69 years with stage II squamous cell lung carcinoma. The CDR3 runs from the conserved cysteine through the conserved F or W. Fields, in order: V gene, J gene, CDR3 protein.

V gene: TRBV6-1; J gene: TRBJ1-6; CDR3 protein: CASSEEAGEYSPLHF
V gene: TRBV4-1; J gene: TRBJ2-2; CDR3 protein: CASSQDSGGANTGELFF
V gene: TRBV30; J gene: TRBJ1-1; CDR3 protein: CAWSWLENTEAFF
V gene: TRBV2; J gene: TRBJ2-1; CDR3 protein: CASSKGIGTGDNEQFF
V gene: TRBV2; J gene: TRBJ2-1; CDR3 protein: CASSEDHLDRGGEQFF
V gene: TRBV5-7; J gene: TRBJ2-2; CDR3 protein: CATPGLAGGPRRTGELFF
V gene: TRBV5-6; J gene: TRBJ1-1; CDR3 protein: CASSATGGFEAFF
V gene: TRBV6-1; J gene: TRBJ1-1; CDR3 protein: CASSPGRNTEAFF
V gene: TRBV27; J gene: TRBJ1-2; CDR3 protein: CASSPRQGVAGGYTF
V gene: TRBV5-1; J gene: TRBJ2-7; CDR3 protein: CASSSGTSGAYEQYF
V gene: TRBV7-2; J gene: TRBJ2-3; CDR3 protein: CASSRLAISTSTDTQYF
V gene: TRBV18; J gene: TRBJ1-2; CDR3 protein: CASSPPRPPYGYTF
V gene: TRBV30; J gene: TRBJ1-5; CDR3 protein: CAWSDGLNQPQHF
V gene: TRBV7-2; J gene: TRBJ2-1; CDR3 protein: CASSLAYGSYNEQFF
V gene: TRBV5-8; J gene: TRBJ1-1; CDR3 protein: CASSFRLNTEAFF
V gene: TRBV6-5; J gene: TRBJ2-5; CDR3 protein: CASSYGRETQYF
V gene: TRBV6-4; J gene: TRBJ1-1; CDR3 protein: CASSEGQGARAFF
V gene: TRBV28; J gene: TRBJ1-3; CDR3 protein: CASSAPGDSGNTIYF
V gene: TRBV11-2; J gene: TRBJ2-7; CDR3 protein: CASYLGQGVYEQYF
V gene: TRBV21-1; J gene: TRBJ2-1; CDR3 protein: CASTLPAIPYNEQFF
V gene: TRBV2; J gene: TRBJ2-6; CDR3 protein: CASRPRLAGFSGANVLTF
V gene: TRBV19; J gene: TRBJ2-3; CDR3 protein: CASSMGPIDTQYF
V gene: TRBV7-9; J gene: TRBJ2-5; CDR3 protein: CASSAGPPYQETQYF
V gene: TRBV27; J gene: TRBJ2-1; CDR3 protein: CASTPLPLGDEQFF
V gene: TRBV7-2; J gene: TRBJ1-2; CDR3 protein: CASSWGGGSSYGYTF
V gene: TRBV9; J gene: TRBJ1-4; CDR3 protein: CASSASGQGWEKLFF
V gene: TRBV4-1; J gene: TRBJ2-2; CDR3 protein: CASSQEVGAPTGPRYTGELFF
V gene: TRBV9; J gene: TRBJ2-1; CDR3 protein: CASAEGTANEQFF
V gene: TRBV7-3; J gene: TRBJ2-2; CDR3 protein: CASRSGLSSTGELFF